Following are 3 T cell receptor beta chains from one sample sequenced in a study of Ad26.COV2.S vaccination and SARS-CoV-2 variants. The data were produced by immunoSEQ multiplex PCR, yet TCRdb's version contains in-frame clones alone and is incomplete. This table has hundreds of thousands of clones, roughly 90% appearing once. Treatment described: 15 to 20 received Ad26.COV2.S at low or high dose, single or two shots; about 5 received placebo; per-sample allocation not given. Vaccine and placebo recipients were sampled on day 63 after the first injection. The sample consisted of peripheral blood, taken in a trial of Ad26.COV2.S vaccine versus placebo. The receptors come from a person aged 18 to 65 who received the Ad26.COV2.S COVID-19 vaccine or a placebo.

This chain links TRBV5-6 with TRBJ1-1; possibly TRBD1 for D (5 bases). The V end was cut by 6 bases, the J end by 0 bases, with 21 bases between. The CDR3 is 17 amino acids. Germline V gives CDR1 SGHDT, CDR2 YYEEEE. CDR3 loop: CASTPLGTREMNTEAFF. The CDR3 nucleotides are TGTGCCAGCACCCCTTTGGGGACGCGGGAGATGAACACTGAAGCTTTCTTT.

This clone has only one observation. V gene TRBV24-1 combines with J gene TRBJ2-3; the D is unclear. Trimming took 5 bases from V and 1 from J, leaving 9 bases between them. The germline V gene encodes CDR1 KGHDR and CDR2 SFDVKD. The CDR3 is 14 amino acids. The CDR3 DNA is TGTGCCACCAGTGGCACAGAGCGCACAGATACGCAGTATTTT. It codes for CATSGTERTDTQYF.

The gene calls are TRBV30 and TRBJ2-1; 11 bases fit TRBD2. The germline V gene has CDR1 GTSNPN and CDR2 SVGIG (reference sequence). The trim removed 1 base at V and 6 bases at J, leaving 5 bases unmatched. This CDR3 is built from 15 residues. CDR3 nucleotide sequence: TGTGCCTGGAGTGAAACTAGCGGGAGTCTCAATGAGCAGTTCTTC. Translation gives CAWSETSGSLNEQFF.